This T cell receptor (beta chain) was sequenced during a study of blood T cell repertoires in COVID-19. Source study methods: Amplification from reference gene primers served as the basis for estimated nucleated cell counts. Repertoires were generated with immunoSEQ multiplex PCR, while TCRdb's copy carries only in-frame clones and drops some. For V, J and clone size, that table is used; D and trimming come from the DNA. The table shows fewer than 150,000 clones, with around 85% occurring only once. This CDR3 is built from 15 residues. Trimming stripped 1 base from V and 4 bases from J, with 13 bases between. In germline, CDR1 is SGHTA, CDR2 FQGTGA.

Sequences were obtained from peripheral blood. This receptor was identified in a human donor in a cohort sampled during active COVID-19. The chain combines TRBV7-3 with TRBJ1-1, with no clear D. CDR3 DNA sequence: TGTGCCAGCAGCTTAAGGCCGGACGGGAGCACTGAAGCTTTCTTT. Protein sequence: CASSLRPDGSTEAFF.